This TCR beta chain was found in a study of CD8+CD57+ T cells in acquired aplastic anemia. Study background: Quantities of DNA derived from sorted CD4+ and CD8+ cells averaged roughly 3.4 ug. Notes on the study in general: Researchers reported that CD8+ Simpson's diversity was not significantly different in patients versus controls.

As to this clonotype: The target antigen is unknown. Sequence at one end of the junction differs from germline and may be a read error.

The CDR3 has 15 amino acids. The germline V gene encodes CDR1 SGHTA and CDR2 FQGTGA. The study profiled TCR beta VDJ and CDR3 using genomic DNA as template. TCRdb re-called the reads through MiXCR, storing one row per CDR3 protein. Here the sample spans fewer than 200,000 distinct CDR3 sequences, 55% to 70% being singletons. The rearrangement links TRBV7-3 to TRBJ2-5; 11 nucleotides agree with TRBD2. Sequencing was performed on sorted CD4+, CD8+, or CD8+CD57+ T cells (not recorded which) from PBMCs. This TCR was recovered from a human donor in good health. The CDR3 reads CASSRLAGPQETQYF. The CDR3 DNA follows: TGTGCTAGCAGCCGACTAGCGGGGCCTCAGGAGACCCAGTACTTC.